This T cell receptor beta chain appears in the sequencing data of a study of shared clonotypes between healthy human individuals. Overall study: Serving as donors were a couple of women and a few men, whose ages spanned 18 to 49.

Authors' methods: Owing to the provision of junction-only sequences devoid of quality scores by immunoSEQ, filtering differed. Assay used: immunoSEQ multiplex PCR; TCRdb lists only in-frame clones, some missing. V and J calls and clone size follow that table, whereas D and trimming were derived from the DNA. The sample lists some 470,000 clones, 76% occurring once. This clone has ten or more counts. The CDR3 consists of 14 residues. The germline gives CDR1 MNHEY, CDR2 SMNVEV (reference sequence). V was clipped by 3 bases and J by 2 bases; unmatched bases: 4. The sequence came from a woman aged 40 to 49 in good health. Some clones in this sample may be carry-over from other donors' samples. Sequenced material: PBMCs. The chain has TRBV27 and TRBJ2-7; 7 bases are shared with TRBD2. CDR3 bases: TGTGCCAGCAGTTTCCAGGGAGGGGCCTACGAGCAGTACTTC. This sequence encodes CASSFQGGAYEQYF.